The text below deals with one T cell receptor (beta chain). The data belong to a study of blood T cell repertoires in COVID-19. Study-wide context: Sample material is recorded as cDNA or gDNA derived from T cells, B-cell-depleted T cells, or PBMCs.

Seattle-derived patients entered the study during active infection and were followed longitudinally. Per germline, CDR1 MNHEY and CDR2 SMNVEV (reference sequence). The V end was cut by 6 bases, the J end by 2 bases, with 9 bases between. The length of the CDR3 is 13 residues. Sequenced by immunoSEQ multiplex PCR; TCRdb stores in-frame clones only, minus some. The table shows approximately 70,000 clones, with just over 90% occurring only once. The J gene is TRBJ2-3, the V gene TRBV27; D uncertain. The sample taken for sequencing was peripheral blood. This sequence was found in a man between 45 and 60 years old with COVID-19, enrolled during active disease. The CDR3 DNA is TGTGCCAGCAGACTACCGTCCACAGATACGCAGTATTTT. Translating gives CASRLPSTDTQYF.